This passage covers 20 T cell receptor beta chains from one sample sequenced in a study of blood T cell repertoires in COVID-19. Using immunoSEQ multiplex PCR, the repertoire was profiled, and TCRdb retains in-frame clones only, with some absent. The profile shows under 45,000 clones, approximately 88% of them singletons. Sequencing was carried out using peripheral blood. The receptors here all came from a middle-aged woman with acute or convalescent COVID-19.

The chain combines TRBV14 with TRBJ1-1, with a weak D call TRBD1 (6 bases). From germline, CDR1 is SGHDN and CDR2 FVKESK. This CDR3 is built from 18 residues. Trimming shortened V by 4 bases and J by 0 bases, and 21 bases separated the two germline ends. The CDR3 loop reads CASSPLGAGEGVNTEAFF. The CDR3 bases are TGTGCCAGCAGCCCCCTCGGGGCAGGGGAAGGGGTGAACACTGAAGCTTTCTTT.

The chain links TRBV2 to TRBJ2-1; D perhaps matches TRBD2 (5 bases). Germline V CDR1 and CDR2: SNHLY, FYNNEI. This CDR3 has 14 amino acids. V was clipped by 3 bases and J by 0 bases, with 6 bases between them. For the CDR3, the DNA is TGTGCCAGCAGTGAGGGGAGCTCCTACAATGAGCAGTTCTTC. Protein: CASSEGSSYNEQFF.

This clone turned up a few times. The chain carries TRBV2 and TRBJ1-2; tentatively, D is TRBD1 (5 bases). Germline V lookup: CDR1 SNHLY, CDR2 FYNNEI. This CDR3 spans 14 amino acids. Trimming removed 4 bases at V and 4 bases at J, with 13 bases between. This chain's CDR3 is CASSVGRAIYGYTF. In DNA, the CDR3 is TGTGCCAGCAGTGTCGGCAGGGCTATCTATGGCTACACCTTC.

The chain joins TRBV7-9 to TRBJ1-3; D may be TRBD1 (5 bases). V was clipped by 3 bases and J by 0 bases, with 18 bases between them. CDR3 length equals 18 residues. The germline V gene has CDR1 SEHNR and CDR2 FQNEAQ (reference sequence). In DNA, the CDR3 is TGTGCCAGCAGCTTTTCGGGGGGAGACGTTAGCTCTGGAAACACCATATATTTT. Translated, it gives CASSFSGGDVSSGNTIYF.

The chain couples TRBV7-2 to TRBJ1-5, with 8 bases aligning to TRBD1. Germline loops: CDR1 SGHTA, CDR2 FQGNSA. This CDR3 is 16 amino acids long. With V trimmed by 1 base and J by 7 bases, 9 bases remained unmatched. This CDR3 is CASSLEVGRGHQPQHF. DNA for the CDR3: TGTGCCAGCAGCTTAGAAGTTGGCAGGGGGCACCAGCCCCAGCATTTT.

The rearrangement joins TRBV19 to TRBJ1-1; D ambiguous. V lost 6 bases to trimming and J lost 1 base, with 9 bases between them. CDR3 length: 13 residues. Germline V gene sequence: CDR1 LNHDA, CDR2 SQIVND (reference sequence). CDR3 region: CASSPRGNTEAFF. Written as DNA, the CDR3 is TGTGCCAGTAGCCCTCGGGGGAACACTGAAGCTTTCTTT.

J is TRBJ1-5 and V is TRBV28; 8 nucleotides line up with TRBD1. CDR1 is MDHEN and CDR2 is SYDVKM in the germline V gene. Unmatched junction bases numbered 1, after V lost 3 bases and J lost 3 bases. This CDR3 spans 14 amino acids. This CDR3 is CASSLGQDNQPQHF. The CDR3 nucleotides are TGTGCCAGCAGTTTGGGACAGGACAATCAGCCCCAGCATTTT.

V and J are TRBV4-1 and TRBJ1-2; D might be TRBD1 (6 bases). Germline V gene data show CDR1 as MGHRA and CDR2 as YSYEKL. This CDR3 is 17 amino acids long. Trimming cost V 1 base and J 4 bases, with 19 bases left between them. The CDR3 nucleotides read TGCGCCAGCAGCCAAGGAGCCCTGCAGGGGAGGGGCTATGGCTACACCTTC. Amino acids: CASSQGALQGRGYGYTF.

The chain combines TRBV4-2 with TRBJ2-1; D remains ambiguous. V dropped 1 base and J dropped 0 bases, with 13 bases sitting between them. Germline V gene sequence: CDR1 LGHNA, CDR2 YNFKEQ. The CDR3 contains 17 residues. The CDR3 coding sequence is TGTGCCAGCAGCCAAGGAGGTTTGTCGAGCTCCTACAATGAGCAGTTCTTC. This encodes CASSQGGLSSSYNEQFF.

The V gene is TRBV9, the J gene TRBJ1-1; D ambiguous. The CDR3 has 16 residues. The germline V gene has CDR1 SGDLS and CDR2 YYNGEE. V was clipped by 4 bases and J by 2 bases, with 18 bases between them. CDR3 protein: CASSPRGPQGNTEAFF. The CDR3 DNA reads TGTGCCAGCAGCCCCCGCGGGCCCCAAGGAAACACTGAAGCTTTCTTT.

This clone occurred a few times. V gene TRBV19 combines with J gene TRBJ2-1; D is unresolved. V was pared by 4 bases and J by 0 bases, with 10 bases between. The germline V gene encodes CDR1 LNHDA and CDR2 SQIVND (reference sequence). The CDR3 length is 15 residues. The CDR3 coding sequence is TGTGCCAGTAGTACGCTCGGTAGCTCCTACAATGAGCAGTTCTTC. Translated, it gives CASSTLGSSYNEQFF. The full variable domain, with the rest looked up from reference TRBV19 and TRBJ2-1, is DGGITQSPKYLFRKEGQNVTLSCEQNLNHDAMYWYRQDPGQGLRLIYYSQIVNDFQKGDIAEGYSVSREKKESFPLTVTSAQKNPTAFYLCASSTLGSSYNEQFFGPGTRLTVL.

The rearrangement joins TRBV4-1 to TRBJ1-4; tentatively, D is TRBD1 (5 bases). The V end was cut by 1 base, the J end by 4 bases, with 13 bases between. The CDR3 runs to 16 residues. Germline CDR1 reads MGHRA; CDR2 reads YSYEKL. The CDR3 nucleotides read TGCGCCAGCAGCCAAGGCAGTAGGGGTCGTAATGAAAAACTGTTTTTT. Translating gives CASSQGSRGRNEKLFF.

This clone has more than one count but fewer than ten. V gene TRBV28 combines with J gene TRBJ2-5, with 12 bases aligning to TRBD2. CDR1 MDHEN and CDR2 SYDVKM come from the germline V gene. V lost 6 bases, J lost 1 base, and 9 bases stayed unmatched. This CDR3 region has 17 residues. CDR3 protein: CASSLWTSGVAQETQYF. CDR3 bases: TGTGCCAGCAGCCTGTGGACTAGCGGGGTTGCCCAAGAGACCCAGTACTTC.

The rearrangement uses TRBV2 and TRBJ1-4; TRBD1 is a possible D gene (5 bases). This CDR3 region has 15 residues. V was shortened by 4 bases and J by 7 bases, with 16 bases between the two germline ends. CDR1 and CDR2 from the germline V gene are SNHLY and FYNNEI. The CDR3 loop is CASSGAGGVGEKLFF. The CDR3 region has the DNA TGTGCCAGCAGTGGGGCAGGAGGGGTGGGTGAAAAACTGTTTTTT.

The V and J genes are TRBV7-9 and TRBJ1-5; no definite D call. The CDR3 length is 14 residues. Germline-derived CDR1 and CDR2 are SEHNR and FQNEAQ (reference sequence). V lost 2 bases to trimming and J lost 7 bases, with 12 bases between them. For the CDR3, the DNA is TGTGCCAGCAGCTTATATTCCGGGGAGCAGCCCCAGCATTTT. Amino acid sequence: CASSLYSGEQPQHF.

This clone was recorded once. The chain links TRBV9 to TRBJ1-2; no clear D gene. Trimming removed 4 bases at V and 14 bases at J, with 18 bases between. The CDR3 loop spans 12 amino acids. Germline CDR1 is SGDLS and CDR2 is YYNGEE. The CDR3 DNA reads as TGTGCCAGCAGCCTCAGAGGGAGGCCGCAAACCTTC. It encodes CASSLRGRPQTF.

The rearrangement links TRBV6-2 or TRBV6-3 to TRBJ2-2, with D tentatively TRBD2 (6 bases). V gave up 5 bases and J gave up 3 bases, with 16 bases separating them. CDR1 MNHEY and CDR2 SVGEGT come from the germline V gene. The CDR3 has 16 amino acids. The CDR3 loop is CASSLVGGGDTGELFF. The CDR3 DNA reads TGTGCCAGCAGTCTGGTGGGGGGAGGCGACACCGGGGAGCTGTTTTTT.

V and J are TRBV5-6 and TRBJ2-1, with TRBD1 identical over 8 bases. The CDR3 totals 14 residues. V shed 4 bases and J 8 bases; nucleotides not matched to a gene: 8. Germline-derived CDR1 and CDR2 are SGHDT and YYEEEE. The CDR3 loop reads CASSLRTGRDEQFF. As DNA, the CDR3 is TGTGCCAGCAGCCTCCGGACAGGGCGAGATGAGCAGTTCTTC.

V gene TRBV7-8 combines with J gene TRBJ1-5; TRBD1 might be the D (5 bases). V lost 2 bases, J lost 2 bases, and 13 bases lay in between. CDR3 length equals 16 residues. Germline values: CDR1 SGHVS, CDR2 FQNEAQ. Here the CDR3 reads CASSLLRDSRNQPQHF. The CDR3 nucleotides are TGTGCCAGCAGCTTACTAAGGGACTCACGCAATCAGCCCCAGCATTTT.

The chain couples TRBV2 to TRBJ1-1; D ambiguous. CDR1 and CDR2 from the germline V gene are SNHLY and FYNNEI. V lost 7 bases, J lost 1 base, and 10 bases lay in between. The CDR3 has 13 amino acids. This chain's CDR3 is CASKSDTNTEAFF. DNA of the CDR3: TGTGCCAGCAAGTCCGACACGAACACTGAAGCTTTCTTT.